This T cell receptor (beta chain) was recorded in a study of T-cell memory formation after mild COVID-19. TCRdb re-called the 5' RACE reads with MiXCR, one entry per CDR3 protein. The profile shows over 150,000 distinct CDR3 sequences, over 10% of them singletons. The length of the CDR3 is 14 residues. Between the trimmed V and J ends, which lost 4 bases and 4 bases, there was a span of 15 bases. Germline V gene sequence: CDR1 SGHRS, CDR2 YFSETQ. This clonotype was counted a few times. This TCR came from a man aged 18-30 years who had mild COVID-19 (a few samples of this study predate the infection). Cell type and time point are not known. The source material was PBMCs or a T cell subset sorted from them (not recorded which). This chain joins TRBV5-1 and TRBJ2-7, with a tentative D call TRBD2 (6 bases). CDR3 amino acids: CASSPRRGGYEQYF. CDR3 sequence (DNA): TGCGCCAGCAGCCCACGGAGGGGAGGATACGAGCAGTACTTC.